A single sample is the source of the 31 T cell receptor beta chains below, sequenced in a study of blood T cell repertoires in COVID-19. The data were produced by immunoSEQ multiplex PCR, yet TCRdb's version contains in-frame clones alone and is incomplete. The table shows some 170,000 clones, with about 70% occurring only once. Material: peripheral blood. Source of these receptors: a woman in her forties or fifties with active or convalescent COVID-19.

The genes are TRBV30 and TRBJ2-7; TRBD2 aligns across 7 bases. V lost 0 bases, J lost 5 bases, and 7 bases stayed unmatched. The V gene's germline CDR1 is GTSNPN and CDR2 SVGIG (reference sequence). There are 14 residues in the CDR3. CDR3 sequence reads: CAWSVGGGFDEQYF. The DNA of the CDR3 is TGTGCCTGGAGTGTTGGGGGGGGATTCGACGAGCAGTACTTC.

This clone has more than one count but fewer than ten. The chain carries TRBV7-2 and TRBJ1-2, with 12 bases that match TRBD1. The CDR3 is 14 residues long. The ends lost 5 bases at V and 7 bases at J; junction bases unmatched: 5. Per the germline V gene, CDR1 is SGHTA and CDR2 is FQGNSA. The CDR3 DNA sequence: TGTGCCAGCAGCACGGGACAGGGGGCATCTGGCTACACCTTC. This sequence encodes CASSTGQGASGYTF.

In this sample, this clone turned up many times. At the DNA level, this CDR3 is encoded by other sequences in the same sample as well. J is TRBJ1-1 and V is TRBV18, with D unresolved. The CDR3 is made up of 12 amino acids. V lost 6 bases and J 2 bases, leaving 7 bases between the germline ends. Germline V lookup: CDR1 KGHSH, CDR2 LQKENI. The CDR3 loop is CASSTGNTEAFF. CDR3 sequence (DNA): TGTGCCAGCTCGACGGGTAACACTGAAGCTTTCTTT.

The chain employs TRBV7-3 and TRBJ2-1; 10 positions match TRBD2. This CDR3 contains 16 residues. The ends lost 5 bases at V and 9 bases at J; junction bases unmatched: 13. CDR1 is SGHTA, CDR2 FQGTGA, per germline. The CDR3 DNA is TGTGCCAGCAGCCCCTTAGCGGGAGGAGTTTGGGGTGAGCAGTTCTTC. Amino acid sequence: CASSPLAGGVWGEQFF.

This chain links TRBV3-1 (or the pseudogene TRBV3-2) with TRBJ2-3, with 8 bases aligning to TRBD2. The CDR3 runs to 17 residues. From germline, CDR1 is LGHDT and CDR2 YNNKEL (reference sequence). The V segment lost 4 bases and the J segment 2 bases; nucleotides outside the gene matches: 11. The CDR3, as DNA: TGTGCCAGCAGCCTAATAGGGACTAGAAGACCCACAGATACGCAGTATTTT. Protein: CASSLIGTRRPTDTQYF.

The chain carries TRBV11-2 and TRBJ2-5; 9 bases are a match to TRBD2. The CDR3 has 15 amino acids. Losses at the gene ends were 1 base for V and 5 bases for J; bases not matched to a gene: 5. Per germline, CDR1 SGHAT and CDR2 FQNNGV. DNA for the CDR3: TGTGCCAGCAGCTTAGGCGGGGGGGGTAAGGAGACCCAGTACTTC. It codes for CASSLGGGGKETQYF.

The J gene is TRBJ1-2, the V gene TRBV3-1 (or the pseudogene TRBV3-2); D is ambiguous. Germline V gene sequence: CDR1 LGHDT, CDR2 YNNKEL (reference sequence). The CDR3 has 14 residues. Trimming took off 4 bases at V and 2 bases at J, with 11 bases between the two ends. CDR3 loop: CASSPDAQNYGYTF. The CDR3 bases are TGTGCCAGCAGCCCAGATGCACAGAACTATGGCTACACCTTC.

This clone was seen a handful of times. The V gene is TRBV7-9, the J gene TRBJ2-1; TRBD1 matches 8 bases. Looked up from germline, CDR1 is SEHNR and CDR2 is FQNEAQ (reference sequence). V dropped 6 bases and J dropped 8; count of bases not matched to a gene: 6. CDR3 size: 13 residues. This chain's CDR3 is CASSRTGTDEQFF. For the CDR3, the DNA is TGTGCCAGCAGTAGGACAGGGACGGATGAGCAGTTCTTC.

This chain uses TRBV7-8 with TRBJ2-3, with D maybe TRBD1 (5 bases). The germline V and J ends were trimmed by 4 bases and 3 bases, with 14 bases remaining between them. The germline gives CDR1 SGHVS, CDR2 FQNEAQ. CDR3 size: 15 residues. The CDR3 here is CASSSRLTDTDTQYF. The CDR3 region has the DNA TGTGCCAGCAGCTCACGCTTGACAGATACAGATACGCAGTATTTT.

This clone showed up just a few times. This chain uses TRBV4-3 with TRBJ1-6; TRBD1 matches 10 bases. Per the germline V gene, CDR1 is LGHNA and CDR2 is YSLEER. Trimming removed 3 bases from V and 9 bases from J; junction bases left unmatched: 2. CDR3 size: 14 residues. The CDR3 sequence is CASSQGQGSSPLHF. CDR3 nucleotides: TGCGCCAGCAGCCAGGGACAGGGGAGTTCACCCCTCCACTTT.

The chain couples TRBV2 to TRBJ1-1; 7 nucleotides match TRBD1. Trimming removed 4 bases from V and 1 base from J; junction bases left unmatched: 3. The CDR3 is made up of 14 amino acids. Germline CDR1 SNHLY, CDR2 FYNNEI. In DNA form, the CDR3 reads TGTGCCAGCAGTGGGAGGGGGCAGAACACTGAAGCTTTCTTT. This codes for CASSGRGQNTEAFF.

The chain links TRBV6-5 to TRBJ1-6; no firm D call. The CDR3 is made up of 13 amino acids. V was clipped by 2 bases and J by 8 bases, with 7 bases between them. Germline CDR1 MNHEY, CDR2 SVGAGI. The CDR3 coding sequence is TGTGCCAGCAGTTACGAGGGTGATTCACCCCTCCACTTT. It yields the protein CASSYEGDSPLHF.

The chain combines TRBV4-2 with TRBJ2-3, with 13 nucleotides matching TRBD2. The junction had 2 bases not matched to a gene; V was cut back by 1 base and J by 1 base. The CDR3 is 17 amino acids. CDR1 LGHNA and CDR2 YNFKEQ come from the germline V gene. The CDR3 bases are TGTGCCAGCAGCCAAGTGGGGACTAGCGGGGGCACAGATACGCAGTATTTT. It translates to CASSQVGTSGGTDTQYF.

This chain links TRBV27 with TRBJ1-2; perhaps TRBD1 as D (6 bases). The CDR3 contains 14 residues. Per the germline V gene, CDR1 is MNHEY and CDR2 is SMNVEV (reference sequence). The V and J ends lost 6 bases and 4 bases respectively, with 15 bases between them. Written as DNA, the CDR3 is TGTGCCAGCAGCCTTACAGGGAGCGGCTATGGCTACACCTTC. This gives the protein CASSLTGSGYGYTF.

The chain couples TRBV19 to TRBJ2-5; TRBD2 matches at 8 bases. CDR1 LNHDA and CDR2 SQIVND come from the germline V gene (reference sequence). V shed 5 bases, J shed 3 bases, and the junction held 2 bases outside the gene matches. The CDR3 is 13 amino acids. CDR3 loop: CASSETSEETQYF. CDR3 coding DNA: TGTGCCAGTAGTGAGACTAGCGAAGAGACCCAGTACTTC.

The V gene is TRBV12-3 or TRBV12-4, the J gene TRBJ1-2, with TRBD1 matching over 8 bases. This CDR3 contains 13 residues. Trimming removed 6 bases from V and 10 bases from J; junction bases left unmatched: 10. In DNA form, the CDR3 reads TGTGCCAGCAGCCAGGGACAGGATAGTTTCTACACCTTC. Its translation is CASSQGQDSFYTF.

The CDR3: CASSPATSGSTGELFF. As DNA, the CDR3 is TGTGCCAGCAGCCCGGCGACTAGCGGATCCACCGGGGAGCTGTTTTTT. The genes are TRBV13 and TRBJ2-2, with 9 bases that match TRBD2. Trimming cost V 5 bases and J 4 bases; bases outside gene matches: 8. The CDR3 extends over 16 amino acids. Germline CDR1 and CDR2: PRHDT and FYEKMQ (reference sequence).

The chain links TRBV24-1 to TRBJ1-1, with a weak D call TRBD1 (5 bases). V dropped 3 bases and J dropped 7 bases, with 11 bases sitting between them. Germline values: CDR1 KGHDR, CDR2 SFDVKD. The CDR3 totals 13 residues. In DNA, the CDR3 is TGTGCCACCAGTGATCGGGGGGGAGGTGAAGCTTTCTTT. Translating gives CATSDRGGGEAFF.

Concerning this clone: A read error may explain this, as a much larger clone is one base away. This chain uses TRBV7-9 with TRBJ1-1, with D uncertain. Trimming shortened V by 2 bases and J by 2 bases, and 3 bases separated the two germline ends. The germline V gene encodes CDR1 SEHNR and CDR2 FQNEAQ (reference sequence). This CDR3 comprises 12 residues. The CDR3 DNA sequence: TGTGCCAGCAGCTTACAAAACACTGAAGCTTTCTTT. It codes for CASSLQNTEAFF.

The gene calls are TRBV5-1 and TRBJ2-3, with D tentatively TRBD1 (6 bases). Trimming removed 0 bases at V and 8 bases at J, with 7 bases between. In germline, CDR1 is SGHRS, CDR2 YFSETQ. The CDR3 runs to 12 residues. CDR3 loop: CASSLEGGTQYF. CDR3 in DNA: TGCGCCAGCAGCTTGGAAGGGGGTACGCAGTATTTT. The full variable domain, in which reference TRBV5-1 and TRBJ2-3 provide the parts outside the CDR3, is KAGVTQTPRYLIKTRGQQVTLSCSPISGHRSVSWYQQTPGQGLQFLFEYFSETQRNKGNFPGRFSGRQFSNSRSEMNVSTLELGDSALYLCASSLEGGTQYFGPGTRLTVL.

The table lists this clone with a few counts. The J gene is TRBJ1-3, the V gene TRBV2; 10 positions agree with TRBD1. The germline V gene encodes CDR1 SNHLY and CDR2 FYNNEI. V gave up 6 bases and J gave up 9 bases; unmatched junction bases: 8. The CDR3 is 14 residues long. CDR3 region: CASRTGGSSPTIYF. The CDR3 DNA reads as TGTGCCAGCAGGACAGGGGGCTCTTCCCCCACCATATATTTT.

The chain recombines TRBV11-3 with TRBJ2-1; TRBD2 aligns across 12 bases. Germline loops: CDR1 SGHNT, CDR2 YENEEA. The junction had 11 bases not matched to a gene; V was cut back by 5 bases and J by 9 bases. The CDR3 covers 16 residues. CDR3 region: CASSRPTSGGWGEQFF. CDR3 sequence (DNA): TGTGCCAGCAGCCGGCCTACTAGCGGGGGGTGGGGTGAGCAGTTCTTC.

V is TRBV10-3 and J is TRBJ1-2; the match to TRBD1 covers 8 bases. The germline V gene has CDR1 ENHRY and CDR2 SYGVKD. V shed 6 bases, J shed 8 bases, and the junction held 11 bases outside the gene matches. The CDR3 is 14 residues long. The CDR3 DNA sequence: TGTGCCATCAGCCCCGACAGGGGCGCGGGGGGCTACACCTTC. Its protein product is CAISPDRGAGGYTF.

The chain combines TRBV18 with TRBJ2-1; no clear D. The CDR3 length is 13 residues. V lost 5 bases to trimming and J lost 0 bases, with 5 bases between them. Germline V lookup: CDR1 KGHSH, CDR2 LQKENI. The CDR3 is CASSVVSYNEQFF. DNA for the CDR3: TGTGCCAGCTCAGTAGTCTCCTACAATGAGCAGTTCTTC.

V is TRBV7-2 and J is TRBJ2-5; TRBD2 agrees at 8 bases. The CDR3 spans 16 residues. Germline V gene sequence: CDR1 SGHTA, CDR2 FQGNSA. Losses at the gene ends were 2 bases for V and 2 bases for J; bases not matched to a gene: 7. The CDR3 region is CASSLSGGRGQETQYF. The CDR3 nucleotides are TGTGCCAGCAGCTTAAGCGGGGGCCGGGGTCAAGAGACCCAGTACTTC.

The rearrangement joins TRBV12-5 to TRBJ1-2; 8 positions agree with TRBD1. Per the germline V gene, CDR1 is LGHNT and CDR2 is FRNRAP. After removal of 5 bases from V and 7 bases from J, the junction contained 6 bases not matched to a gene. The CDR3 runs to 13 residues. DNA for the CDR3: TGTGCTAGTGGTATCGGACAGGGAAGTGGCTACACCTTC. Its translation: CASGIGQGSGYTF.

This clone has a handful of counts. CDR3 DNA sequence: TGTGCCAGCAGTACGAGCGGGAGGGCCGCCTACGAGCAGTACTTC. It codes for CASSTSGRAAYEQYF. This chain joins TRBV2 and TRBJ2-7, with 10 bases aligning to TRBD2. Germline CDR1 reads SNHLY; CDR2 reads FYNNEI. The CDR3 contains 15 residues. The V segment lost 5 bases and the J segment 2 bases; nucleotides outside the gene matches: 6.

The chain recombines TRBV6-5 with TRBJ1-5; 7 nucleotides match TRBD1. Germline V gene data show CDR1 as MNHEY and CDR2 as SVGAGI. This CDR3 comprises 13 residues. Trimming removed 8 bases from V and 6 bases from J; junction bases left unmatched: 7. The CDR3 DNA is TGTGCCAGCCTGGGGACAGCAATTCAGCCCCAGCATTTT. It yields the protein CASLGTAIQPQHF.

There are a few counts of this clone. The chain joins TRBV18 to TRBJ2-1; 9 bases fit TRBD2. Germline CDR1 is KGHSH and CDR2 is LQKENI. J lost 4 bases, V lost 3 bases, and 4 bases had no gene match. This CDR3 comprises 15 residues. CDR3 in amino acids: CASSPGTSPYNEQFF. The CDR3 nucleotides read TGTGCCAGCTCACCCGGGACTAGCCCGTACAATGAGCAGTTCTTC.

V usage is TRBV7-9 and J usage is TRBJ2-5; 7 bases are shared with TRBD1. Germline-derived CDR1 and CDR2 are SEHNR and FQNEAQ (reference sequence). The CDR3 covers 14 residues. V lost 4 bases to trimming and J lost 4 bases; unmatched junction nucleotides: 6. DNA for the CDR3: TGTGCCAGCAGCTCGAGACAGGGCATAGAGACCCAGTACTTC. The encoded protein is CASSSRQGIETQYF.

DNA of the CDR3: TGTGTCAGAAGTCGGGTGGGGAGAAACTCCTACGAGCAGTACTTC. Translation: CVRSRVGRNSYEQYF. This sequence joins TRBV7-5 and TRBJ2-7; no DNA check was done on the table's D call, TRBD2. TRBV7-5 is a pseudogene segment. CDR3 size: 15 residues.